This T cell receptor beta chain was captured by sequencing in a study of T cell repertoires in cytomegalovirus infection. In the study overall: Well-studied HLA-B-restricted CMV epitopes were used in the study alongside recently identified HLA-C-restricted ones.

TCRdb passed the reads through MiXCR, listing each CDR3 protein once. The sample carries about 330,000 distinct CDR3 sequences, roughly 34% recorded once. In regard to this clonotype: As yet, its antigen is unknown.

General study points: There were HLA-C-restricted CMV-specific TCR beta clonotypes dominating the ex vivo response. Frequencies of public TCR beta families were cumulated, and this identified carriers of CMV plus the relevant HLA.

Germline V CDR1 and CDR2: SEHNR, FQNEAQ (reference sequence). The trim removed 6 bases at V and 3 bases at J, leaving 5 bases unmatched. This CDR3 is built from 14 residues. The gene calls are TRBV7-9 and TRBJ2-1, with TRBD1 matching over 7 bases. Sequencing was performed on cultured PBMCs, taken from culture after CMV antigen stimulation. The origin of this receptor is a human donor in good health (CMV status not recorded). Some clones in this sample may be carry-over from other donors' samples. The CDR3 protein is CASRLTGDYNEQFF. In DNA, the CDR3 is TGTGCCAGCAGACTTACAGGGGACTACAATGAGCAGTTCTTC.